This T cell receptor (beta chain) originates from a study of blood T cell repertoires in COVID-19. On the study more broadly: The origin of the acute and convalescent COVID-19 samples was the United States, Italy and Spain. The analysed material was cDNA or gDNA that came from T cells, B-cell-depleted T cells, or PBMCs.

Self-reported history from a screening survey and questionnaire set each donor's cohort. CDR1 is LGHDT and CDR2 is YNNKEL in the germline V gene (reference sequence). V gave up 2 bases and J gave up 8 bases; unmatched junction bases: 4. The length of the CDR3 is 13 residues. Study processing details: Reference gene primer amplification gave nucleated cell count estimates. Sequencing was performed with immunoSEQ multiplex PCR; in TCRdb, only in-frame clones are kept and a portion is missing. D and trimming come from the DNA, and the V and J calls and clone size come from that table. This sample carries 350,000 to 400,000 clones, approximately 90% of them seen once, and the ten largest clones take 1.2%.

The TCR was taken from a woman younger than 30 who had recovered from COVID-19. J is TRBJ2-3 and V is TRBV3-1 (or the pseudogene TRBV3-2); 7 bases match TRBD2. Sequencing was performed on PBMCs or T cells enriched from blood (not recorded which). This chain's CDR3 is CASSQSGDGTQYF. The CDR3, as DNA: TGTGCCAGCAGCCAAAGCGGGGATGGTACGCAGTATTTT.